This T cell receptor (beta chain) comes out of a study of T cell responses to AZD1222 COVID-19 vaccine. Points on this clone: This sample includes further DNA sequences coding for the same CDR3.

Some clones are missing from TCRdb's copy, which holds only in-frame ones; the method was immunoSEQ multiplex PCR. The table lists 90,000 to 150,000 clones, approximately 90% of them singletons. The TCR comes from an adult who received the AZD1222 COVID-19 vaccine. The sample here was peripheral blood, taken 28 days after the second AZD1222 dose.

The CDR3 nucleotides are TGCGCCAGCAGCTCGACTAGCGGGGGAGAGACCCAGTACTTC. Translation gives CASSSTSGGETQYF. V gene TRBV5-1 combines with J gene TRBJ2-5; 12 positions match TRBD2. Germline lookup yields CDR1 SGHRS and CDR2 YFSETQ. V lost 3 bases and J lost 4; bases outside the gene matches: 1. The CDR3 runs 14 residues.